These 19 T cell receptor beta chains originate from one sample sequenced in a study of blood T cells in healthy people across ages. Combining a sample-barcoded 5' primer with a J-beta primer mix, a second PCR ran for about 7 to 11 cycles. TCRdb passed the 5' RACE reads through MiXCR, listing each CDR3 protein once. The sample comprises approximately 1,000,000 distinct CDR3 sequences, 35% to 40% of which are singletons, and 10% to 15% rests with the top ten. The sample consisted of blood. All receptors come from a man aged 18 to 29 in good health.

This clonotype was counted between two and nine times. This chain links TRBV7-7 with TRBJ2-2; weak D call: TRBD2 (6 bases). V lost 2 bases to trimming and J lost 4 bases, with 17 bases between them. Germline V gives CDR1 SSHAT, CDR2 FNYEAQ (reference sequence). This CDR3 comprises 17 residues. In nucleotides, the CDR3 is TGTGCCAGCAGCTTACGCTATTACCAGGGAGGCACCGGGGAGCTGTTTTTT. Encoded protein: CASSLRYYQGGTGELFF.

The table lists this clonotype with many counts. The V call is TRBV9, the J call TRBJ2-7; D is uncertain. Per the germline V gene, CDR1 is SGDLS and CDR2 is YYNGEE. CDR3 length: 15 amino acids. V shed 0 bases and J shed 2 bases, with 12 bases lying between them. The CDR3 is CASSVEEPKAYEQYF. The CDR3 nucleotides are TGTGCCAGCAGCGTAGAGGAACCTAAAGCCTACGAGCAGTACTTC. The entire variable domain, with the rest obtained from reference TRBV9 and TRBJ2-7, is as follows: DSGVTQTPKHLITATGQRVTLRCSPRSGDLSVYWYQQSLDQGLQFLIQYYNGEERAKGNILERFSAQQFPDLHSELNLSSLELGDSALYFCASSVEEPKAYEQYFGPGTRLTVT.

The genes are TRBV6-1 and TRBJ1-1, with TRBD1 identical over 7 bases. The CDR3 is made up of 14 amino acids. The trim removed 6 bases at V and 1 base at J, leaving 5 bases unmatched. Per germline, CDR1 MNHNS and CDR2 SASEGT. The CDR3 region is CASRQGGGNTEAFF. As DNA, the CDR3 is TGTGCCAGCAGACAAGGGGGCGGGAACACTGAAGCTTTCTTT.

This rearrangement joins TRBV3-1 to TRBJ1-1; D is ambiguous. The length of the CDR3 is 12 residues. Germline V CDR1 and CDR2: LGHDT, YNNKEL (reference sequence). The germline V and J ends were trimmed by 1 base and 8 bases, with 8 bases remaining between them. This CDR3 reads CASSQGVAEAFF. The CDR3 DNA sequence: TGTGCCAGCAGCCAAGGGGTGGCCGAAGCTTTCTTT.

Only a few counts were recorded for this clonotype. The chain is built from TRBV6-5 and TRBJ1-1, with a weak D call TRBD1 (6 bases). The germline V gene encodes CDR1 MNHEY and CDR2 SVGAGI. The CDR3 length is 12 residues. Trimming pared 6 bases from V and 8 bases from J, leaving 13 bases between. CDR3 sequence: CASRTQGREAFF. The CDR3 bases are TGTGCCAGCAGGACTCAGGGGAGGGAAGCTTTCTTT.

The V call is TRBV20-1, the J call TRBJ1-5, with D perhaps TRBD1 (6 bases). Germline V lookup: CDR1 DFQATT, CDR2 SNEGSKA (reference sequence). This CDR3 is 15 amino acids long. Trimming cost V 6 bases and J 2 bases, with 17 bases left between them. The CDR3 DNA sequence: TGCAGTGCCGCCACAGGGAGTCGGGGCAATCAGCCCCAGCATTTT. It yields the protein CSAATGSRGNQPQHF.

The chain is built from TRBV7-2 and TRBJ1-4; 7 bases align to TRBD1. The CDR3 is made up of 16 amino acids. V shed 2 bases, J shed 13 bases, and the junction held 16 bases outside the gene matches. Per the germline V gene, CDR1 is SGHTA and CDR2 is FQGNSA. In DNA, the CDR3 is TGTGCCAGCAGCTTAAGGTCGGCCGCCCCGACAGGGCGACTGTTTTTT. Translation: CASSLRSAAPTGRLFF.

The rearrangement joins TRBV12-5 to TRBJ1-2; D is unclear. Germline V gives CDR1 LGHNT, CDR2 FRNRAP. The V and J ends lost 0 bases and 8 bases respectively, with 25 bases between them. The CDR3 has 18 residues. CDR3 sequence (DNA): TGTGCTAGTGGTTTGGTACTCCCCCCCGCGGGAGCCTTGGAAGGCTACACCTTC. Translated: CASGLVLPPAGALEGYTF.

The V and J genes are TRBV20-1 and TRBJ2-3, with 7 bases identical to TRBD2. CDR1 is DFQATT, CDR2 SNEGSKA, per germline (reference sequence). Trimming cost V 2 bases and J 2 bases; bases outside gene matches: 7. This CDR3 has 15 amino acids. The CDR3 coding sequence is TGCAGTGCTAGAATGGCTAGCGGTTACACAGATACGCAGTATTTT. It is translated as CSARMASGYTDTQYF.

This chain links TRBV7-6 with TRBJ2-1; 7 bases align to TRBD1. The J call is doubtful: the DNA matches TRBJ2-7 better. CDR3 length equals 15 residues. Germline CDR1 reads SGHVS; CDR2 reads FNYEAQ. The CDR3 bases are TGTGCCAGCAGCGCTGGGACAGACTCCTACAATGAGCAGTACTTC. Translation: CASSAGTDSYNEQYF.

The chain uses TRBV3-1 and TRBJ1-2; D remains unclear. The V gene lost 0 bases and the J gene lost 4 bases, with 15 bases spanning the gap. Germline V lookup: CDR1 LGHDT, CDR2 YNNKEL (reference sequence). CDR3 length: 16 residues. DNA of the CDR3: TGTGCCAGCAGCCAAGAAGTAGGCAGGTCCAGCTATGGCTACACCTTC. Protein sequence: CASSQEVGRSSYGYTF. Full variable domain (rest looked up from reference TRBV3-1 and TRBJ1-2): DTAVSQTPKYLVTQMGNDKSIKCEQNLGHDTMYWYKQDSKKFLKIMFSYNNKELIINETVPNRFSPKSPDKAHLNLHINSLELGDSAVYFCASSQEVGRSSYGYTFGSGTRLTVV.

This clonotype was recorded a few times. This chain links TRBV12-3 or TRBV12-4 with TRBJ2-7, with 10 positions matching TRBD2. The J segment lost 4 bases and the V segment lost 5 bases, leaving 11 bases of the junction unmatched. The CDR3 is 16 residues long. The CDR3 nucleotides read TGTGCCAGCAGTCCGGCAGCGGGGGGGCTAATATACGAGCAGTACTTC. It is translated as CASSPAAGGLIYEQYF.

The CDR3, as DNA: TGCAGTGCTAGTCAGGGCCCGTTCTATGGCTACACCTTC. Residues: CSASQGPFYGYTF. The genes are TRBV20-1 and TRBJ1-2, with a weak D call TRBD1 (5 bases). Looked up from germline, CDR1 is DFQATT and CDR2 is SNEGSKA (reference sequence). The CDR3 length is 13 residues. The V end lost 3 bases, the J end lost 4 bases, and 12 bases lay between the germline ends.

This clonotype has only a few counts. The chain combines TRBV27 with TRBJ1-1, with 11 nucleotides matching TRBD1. With V trimmed by 2 bases and J by 3 bases, 11 bases remained unmatched. The germline V gene encodes CDR1 MNHEY and CDR2 SMNVEV (reference sequence). This CDR3 is 18 amino acids long. The CDR3 DNA sequence: TGTGCCAGCAGTTTAAGGTGGGACAGGGGGTATTCGGACACTGAAGCTTTCTTT. Protein sequence: CASSLRWDRGYSDTEAFF.

The chain carries TRBV12-3 or TRBV12-4 and TRBJ1-2; a possible D gene is TRBD1 (6 bases). V was clipped by 7 bases and J by 8 bases, with 14 bases between them. The CDR3 is made up of 12 amino acids. For the CDR3, the DNA is TGTGCCAGCACCCTAGACAGGCACGGCTACACCTTC. It codes for CASTLDRHGYTF.

Notes on this clonotype: A much larger clone differs by one base, so this may be a read error. This rearrangement joins TRBV29-1 to TRBJ2-7; D is undetermined. Trimming shortened V by 6 bases and J by 7 bases, and 13 bases separated the two germline ends. The CDR3 is made up of 11 amino acids. Germline V CDR1 and CDR2: SQVTM, ANQGSEA. The CDR3 nucleotides are TGCAGCGTCCCCTGGGGTAATGAGCAGTACTTC. Translating it yields CSVPWGNEQYF.

A word on this clonotype: This clone may be a read error of a much larger clone one base away. This chain uses TRBV29-1 with TRBJ2-1; D remains unclear. Trimming left V 4 bases short and J 13 bases short, with 20 bases between. From germline, CDR1 is SQVTM and CDR2 ANQGSEA. This CDR3 has 13 residues. CDR3 sequence reads: CSVGRRQAETQFF. CDR3 coding DNA: TGCAGCGTTGGTAGGAGACAAGCTGAGACCCAGTTCTTC.

A few counts support this clonotype. This chain uses TRBV6-2 or TRBV6-3 with TRBJ1-6; maybe TRBD1 (5 bases). The V end was cut by 7 bases, the J end by 11 bases, with 30 bases between. Germline CDR1 MNHEY, CDR2 SVGEGT. This CDR3 has 18 residues. The DNA for the CDR3 is TGTGCCAGCACCTACCTTCTCAGGACGAGGGGCCTTCAGACACCCCTCCACTTT. The encoded protein is CASTYLLRTRGLQTPLHF.

The genes are TRBV5-4 and TRBJ1-2; D is perhaps TRBD1 (6 bases). The CDR3 runs 12 residues. V lost 5 bases, J lost 5 bases, and 10 bases lay in between. The germline V gene has CDR1 SGHNT and CDR2 YYREEE (reference sequence). For the CDR3, the DNA is TGTGCCAGCAGTAAGGACAGTTATGGCTACACCTTC. Translating it yields CASSKDSYGYTF.